Included here is one TCR beta chain sequence, with context. The CD8+CD4-CCR7+CD45RA+ phenotype defined the sorted naive CD8 T cells. This sample is part of a study of molecular identifiers for immune sequencing clone quantification. This CDR3 spans 17 amino acids. V was trimmed by 6 bases and J by 2 bases, leaving 20 bases between them. Germline CDR1 MNHNY, CDR2 SVGAGI (reference sequence). TCRdb re-called the PCR reads through MiXCR, storing one row per CDR3 protein. The sample lists 550,000 to 750,000 distinct CDR3 sequences, just under 20% occurring once. Sequenced sample: naive CD8+ T cells from blood, with Jurkat cell RNA spiked in. Regarding subset: FACS-sorted CD8+CD4-CCR7+CD45RA+ naive T cells. This clonotype was obtained from a human donor in good health. Some libraries in this study had Jurkat cell RNA spiked in. V usage is TRBV6-6 and J usage is TRBJ1-5; D perhaps matches TRBD1 (6 bases). CDR3 amino acids: CASRPLSGDFGNQPQHF. The CDR3 coding sequence is TGTGCCAGCAGACCTTTGTCAGGGGATTTTGGCAATCAGCCCCAGCATTTT.